The 4 T cell receptor beta chains below all came from one sample that was sequenced in a study of human T cells and chemical hapten exposure listed by TCRdb under 2021. Unfractionated whole blood was collected in Tempus Blood RNA tubes, and total RNA was extracted from that blood. The library was made by 5' RACE. TCRdb shows the sequencer as Illumina MiSeq. TCRdb reworked the public reads: Q25 trimming with fastp, MiXCR clone assembly, productive beta chains retained. Each entry merges the rows of one CDR3 protein and shows their most common DNA and genes. This sample has approximately 140,000 distinct CDR3 sequences in its table, and over 3.5% of those were observed once. Approximately 1.3% of the sample is held by the ten biggest clonotypes. These TCRs come from a female donor in good health.

Concerning this clonotype: A read error may explain this, as a much larger clone is one base away. The genes are TRBV7-2 and TRBJ2-7; TRBD1 matches at 7 bases. Germline loops: CDR1 SGHTA, CDR2 FQGNSA. V shed 5 bases and J 4 bases; nucleotides not matched to a gene: 11. This CDR3 is 15 amino acids long. The CDR3, as DNA: TGTGCCAGCAGCCACCCGGGACAGCGCCTTTACGAGCAGTACTTC. Its protein is CASSHPGQRLYEQYF.

This clonotype was counted ten times or more. V is TRBV28 and J is TRBJ1-1, with D hard to call. V lost 6 bases and J 6 bases, leaving 11 bases between the germline ends. Per germline, CDR1 MDHEN and CDR2 SYDVKM. The CDR3 totals 12 residues. The CDR3 DNA follows: TGTGCCAGCAGCTCAGGATTCCCTGAAGCTTTCTTT. It codes for CASSSGFPEAFF. Combining the CDR3 with reference TRBV28 and TRBJ1-1 gives the whole variable domain DVKVTQSSRYLVKRTGEKVFLECVQDMDHENMFWYRQDPGLGLRLIYFSYDVKMKEKGDIPEGYSVSREKKERFSLILESASTNQTSMYLCASSSGFPEAFFGQGTRLTVV.

Of note for this clonotype: With a much larger clone just one base away, this may be a read error. CDR3 bases: TGTGCCAGCAGCCAAGATCAGTGGGCCCGCGATGGCTACACCTTC. Protein sequence: CASSQDQWARDGYTF. The genes are TRBV14 and TRBJ1-2; no clear D. V was shortened by 0 bases and J by 6 bases, with 14 bases between the two germline ends. The CDR3 contains 15 residues. The V gene's germline CDR1 is SGHDN and CDR2 FVKESK.

This clonotype was picked up a small number of times. V and J are TRBV28 and TRBJ1-2; possibly TRBD1 for D (5 bases). Looked up from germline, CDR1 is MDHEN and CDR2 is SYDVKM. Trimming pared 4 bases from V and 7 bases from J, leaving 19 bases between. The CDR3 length is 15 residues. The CDR3 DNA follows: TGTGCCAGCAGTTCCGGGGGGGATCCAACAAGTGGCTACACCTTC. It yields the protein CASSSGGDPTSGYTF.